These 25 T cell receptor beta chains originate from one sample sequenced in a study of cytomegalovirus exposure and HLA in healthy donors. The study ran its PCR with 60 Vbeta and 13 Jbeta primers. TCRdb's copy holds only in-frame clones and misses some; the assay was immunoSEQ multiplex PCR. The sample lists about 160,000 clones; around four fifths were seen once. Sequencing input: PBMCs. Source of these receptors: a man aged 25 to 40 in good health and CMV-seronegative.

This chain joins TRBV11-1 and TRBJ2-5, with TRBD1 as a possible D gene (6 bases). Germline V gene data show CDR1 as SGHAT and CDR2 as FQDESV (reference sequence). The germline V and J ends were trimmed by 5 bases and 4 bases, with 8 bases remaining between them. The CDR3 has 12 amino acids. CDR3 residues: CASSRTAETQYF. The CDR3 coding sequence is TGTGCCAGCAGCCGGACAGCAGAGACCCAGTACTTC.

The chain has TRBV29-1 and TRBJ2-1; TRBD1 matches at 10 bases. The J segment lost 4 bases and the V segment lost 6 bases, leaving 3 bases of the junction unmatched. The CDR3 covers 13 residues. The germline V gene encodes CDR1 SQVTM and CDR2 ANQGSEA. This CDR3 is CSVPGQGYNEQFF. The CDR3 nucleotides read TGCAGCGTACCGGGACAGGGGTACAATGAGCAGTTCTTC.

About this clone itself: Additional DNA sequences in this sample encode the identical CDR3. V is TRBV19 and J is TRBJ2-7, with D possibly TRBD1 on 5 matching bases. CDR1 is LNHDA and CDR2 is SQIVND in the germline V gene (reference sequence). The CDR3 totals 13 residues. The V gene lost 3 bases and the J gene lost 2 bases, with 8 bases spanning the gap. CDR3 sequence: CASSITGTYEQYF. CDR3 DNA: TGTGCCAGTAGTATTACAGGTACCTACGAGCAGTACTTC.

The rearrangement links TRBV9 to TRBJ2-2; 9 nucleotides line up with TRBD1. This CDR3 has 16 residues. J lost 5 bases, V lost 0 bases, and 5 bases had no gene match. Germline loops: CDR1 SGDLS, CDR2 YYNGEE. The CDR3 spells CASSVVGTGSTGELFF. The CDR3 coding sequence is TGTGCCAGCAGCGTAGTTGGGACAGGGTCTACCGGGGAGCTGTTTTTT.

This clone has only one observation. The chain has TRBV5-1 and TRBJ2-1; TRBD1 agrees at 8 bases. The CDR3 is 15 residues long. V was clipped by 1 base and J by 5 bases; unmatched bases: 5. Germline assignment: CDR1 SGHRS and CDR2 YFSETQ. The CDR3 DNA reads as TGCGCCAGCAGCTTGACCGGACAGGGTAACAATGAGCAGTTCTTC. This gives the protein CASSLTGQGNNEQFF.

This sequence joins TRBV7-3 and TRBJ2-1, with 10 bases that match TRBD2. The J segment lost 4 bases and the V segment lost 4 bases, leaving 10 bases of the junction unmatched. Germline V lookup: CDR1 SGHTA, CDR2 FQGTGA. The CDR3 has 17 residues. This CDR3 reads CASSSRPSSGGYNEQFF. The CDR3 DNA reads as TGTGCCAGCAGCTCCCGGCCCTCTAGCGGGGGTTACAATGAGCAGTTCTTC.

The rearrangement links TRBV5-4 to TRBJ2-6, with 12 positions matching TRBD2. V dropped 7 bases and J dropped 1; count of bases not matched to a gene: 6. CDR3 length: 17 amino acids. CDR1 is SGHNT, CDR2 YYREEE, per germline (reference sequence). In DNA, the CDR3 is TGTGCCAGCGCGCCGACTAGCGGGGGTTCTGGGGCCAACGTCCTGACTTTC. Its protein is CASAPTSGGSGANVLTF.

The chain couples TRBV7-2 to TRBJ2-1; 9 nucleotides agree with TRBD2. Germline trimming cut 0 bases from V and 8 bases from J; bases unmatched to any gene: 5. Germline V gene sequence: CDR1 SGHTA, CDR2 FQGNSA. The CDR3 contains 15 residues. DNA of the CDR3: TGTGCCAGCAGCTTAGCAGGTAGCGGGGGCCATGAGCAGTTCTTC. It translates to CASSLAGSGGHEQFF.

The J gene is TRBJ2-7, the V gene TRBV11-2; tentative D call: TRBD2 (6 bases). This CDR3 has 18 residues. CDR1 and CDR2 from the germline V gene are SGHAT and FQNNGV. V was clipped by 5 bases and J by 0 bases, with 23 bases between them. Written as DNA, the CDR3 is TGTGCCAGCAGCCCCCGTACTGGAGGGTTCAAAAACTCCTACGAGCAGTACTTC. Amino acid sequence: CASSPRTGGFKNSYEQYF. The full variable domain, in which reference TRBV11-2 and TRBJ2-7 provide the parts outside the CDR3, is EAGVAQSPRYKIIEKRQSVAFWCNPISGHATLYWYQQILGQGPKLLIQFQNNGVVDDSQLPKDRFSAERLKGVDSTLKIQPAKLEDSAVYLCASSPRTGGFKNSYEQYFGPGTRLTVT.

The chain is built from TRBV6-5 and TRBJ2-7, with D hard to call. This CDR3 comprises 14 residues. V lost 4 bases and J 3 bases, leaving 13 bases between the germline ends. The germline gives CDR1 MNHEY, CDR2 SVGAGI. CDR3 coding DNA: TGTGCCAGCAGTTCCCCCCTAAATGACTACGAGCAGTACTTC. As protein: CASSSPLNDYEQYF.

The chain links TRBV9 to TRBJ1-2; possibly TRBD1 for D (6 bases). The CDR3 sequence is 11 residues long. Germline loops: CDR1 SGDLS, CDR2 YYNGEE. V was shortened by 4 bases and J by 10 bases, with 11 bases between the two germline ends. CDR3 bases: TGTGCCAGCAGCCAAGGACAGAACTACACCTTC. Amino acid sequence: CASSQGQNYTF.

The V call is TRBV4-2, the J call TRBJ2-3, with 14 bases that match TRBD2. The CDR3 extends over 15 amino acids. The V segment lost 7 bases and the J segment 10 bases; nucleotides outside the gene matches: 10. Germline values: CDR1 LGHNA, CDR2 YNFKEQ. CDR3 in DNA: TGTGCCAGCACTCCGGGGACTAGCGGGAGCGTTGCGCAGTATTTT. It yields the protein CASTPGTSGSVAQYF.

This chain joins TRBV2 and TRBJ2-1; D might be TRBD1 (6 bases). Trimming left V 8 bases short and J 7 bases short, with 12 bases between. The length of the CDR3 is 12 residues. The germline gives CDR1 SNHLY, CDR2 FYNNEI. The CDR3 sequence: CASGEQGNEQFF. The DNA of the CDR3 is TGTGCCAGCGGGGAACAGGGTAATGAGCAGTTCTTC.

This chain links TRBV7-8 with TRBJ2-1, with TRBD2 identical over 11 bases. CDR3 length: 20 amino acids. Losses at the gene ends were 5 bases for V and 9 bases for J; bases not matched to a gene: 24. In germline, CDR1 is SGHVS, CDR2 FQNEAQ. Written as DNA, the CDR3 is TGTGCCAGCAGCACCGATTACCGGGACAGAATAGCGGGGGGGCCCCCTGAGCAGTTCTTC. Protein: CASSTDYRDRIAGGPPEQFF. The complete variable domain, with remaining parts taken from reference TRBV7-8 and TRBJ2-1, reads GAGVSQSPRYKVAKRGQDVALRCDPISGHVSLFWYQQALGQGPEFLTYFQNEAQLDKSGLPSDRFFAERPEGSVSTLKIQRTQQEDSAVYLCASSTDYRDRIAGGPPEQFFGPGTRLTVL.

This sequence joins TRBV6-5 and TRBJ2-2; D is possibly TRBD2 (6 bases). The CDR3 has 13 amino acids. Germline-derived CDR1 and CDR2 are MNHEY and SVGAGI. Trimming took 6 bases from V and 3 from J, leaving 8 bases between them. The CDR3 DNA is TGTGCCAGCAGGGGAGGCTACACCGGGGAGCTGTTTTTT. Translation: CASRGGYTGELFF.

The chain carries TRBV28 and TRBJ1-2; TRBD1 agrees at 7 bases. The J segment lost 5 bases and the V segment lost 8 bases, leaving 5 bases of the junction unmatched. CDR3 size: 12 residues. CDR1 is MDHEN and CDR2 is SYDVKM in the germline V gene. The CDR3 sequence: CASGSQGYGYTF. Here the CDR3 DNA reads TGTGCCAGCGGCTCACAGGGGTATGGCTACACCTTC.

The V gene is TRBV7-8, the J gene TRBJ1-1; D gene ambiguous. The germline CDR1 and CDR2 sequences are SGHVS and FQNEAQ. This CDR3 spans 13 amino acids. The V gene lost 5 bases and the J gene lost 3 bases, with 10 bases spanning the gap. CDR3 nucleotides: TGTGCCAGCAGCCGCGCCCAGGACACTGAAGCTTTCTTT. It yields the protein CASSRAQDTEAFF. Full variable domain (remainder filled in from reference TRBV7-8 and TRBJ1-1): GAGVSQSPRYKVAKRGQDVALRCDPISGHVSLFWYQQALGQGPEFLTYFQNEAQLDKSGLPSDRFFAERPEGSVSTLKIQRTQQEDSAVYLCASSRAQDTEAFFGQGTRLTVV.

The chain has TRBV4-1 and TRBJ2-5, with 7 bases that match TRBD2. CDR3 length equals 17 residues. Germline V gene data show CDR1 as MGHRA and CDR2 as YSYEKL. The V and J ends lost 4 bases and 0 bases, in that order; junction bases with no gene match: 11. The CDR3 DNA is TGCGCCAGCAGCCGTCGTCCGGCTAGCGGAGACCAAGAGACCCAGTACTTC. Translating it yields CASSRRPASGDQETQYF.

J is TRBJ2-2 and V is TRBV5-1; perhaps TRBD2 as D (7 bases). V lost 5 bases and J lost 2, with 16 bases in between. The CDR3 loop spans 16 amino acids. CDR1 SGHRS and CDR2 YFSETQ come from the germline V gene. The CDR3 loop reads CASRSTGGSNTGELFF. CDR3 sequence (DNA): TGCGCCAGCAGGTCCACGGGGGGCAGTAACACCGGGGAGCTGTTTTTT.

The V and J genes are TRBV7-6 and TRBJ1-3; D may be TRBD1 (5 bases). The CDR3 extends over 17 amino acids. Germline CDR1 and CDR2: SGHVS and FNYEAQ. Trimming took 0 bases from V and 0 from J, leaving 12 bases between them. The CDR3 DNA sequence: TGTGCCAGCAGCTTAGCGGTTAGGGGCGGCTCTGGAAACACCATATATTTT. Translation gives CASSLAVRGGSGNTIYF.

The J gene is TRBJ1-1, the V gene TRBV7-9; D is possibly TRBD1 (5 bases). Between the trimmed V and J ends, which lost 5 bases and 6 bases, there was a span of 19 bases. Germline assignment: CDR1 SEHNR and CDR2 FQNEAQ (reference sequence). The CDR3 has 15 residues. CDR3 residues: CASSAPGPWGAEAFF. The CDR3 DNA reads TGTGCCAGCAGCGCACCGGGACCGTGGGGGGCTGAAGCTTTCTTT.

The count of this clone is one. The V and J genes are TRBV10-1 and TRBJ2-1, with D maybe TRBD1 (6 bases). The germline CDR1 and CDR2 sequences are WNHNN and SYGVQD (reference sequence). This CDR3 spans 15 amino acids. Trimming stripped 3 bases from V and 5 bases from J, with 14 bases between. CDR3 bases: TGCGCCAGCAGTGAAGGGACATCCGGGGACAATGAGCAGTTCTTC. It is translated as CASSEGTSGDNEQFF.

Regarding this clone: Compared with germline, one end of the junction differs, possibly owing to a read error. The chain combines TRBV7-7 with TRBJ2-1; TRBD1 or TRBD2 may be the D gene (5 bases each). Germline CDR1 is SSHAT and CDR2 is FNYEAQ (reference sequence). This CDR3 has 13 residues. This chain's CDR3 is CASSLASGNEQFF. The CDR3 DNA sequence: TGTGCTAGCAGCTTAGCGTCAGGGAATGAGCAGTTCTTC.

This clone showed up just a few times. CDR3 residues: CASSQDKLADYNEQFF. The CDR3 nucleotides read TGCGCCAGCAGCCAAGATAAACTAGCGGACTACAATGAGCAGTTCTTC. The chain has TRBV4-3 and TRBJ2-1; 8 bases are a match to TRBD2. V was clipped by 0 bases and J by 3 bases; unmatched bases: 4. This CDR3 is 16 amino acids long. Germline assignment: CDR1 LGHNA and CDR2 YSLEER.

This clone occurred once. CDR3 sequence (DNA): TGTGCCAGCAGTTCGGGACAGATCCACGAGCAGTACTTC. Residues: CASSSGQIHEQYF. V and J are TRBV6-5 and TRBJ2-7, with TRBD1 matching 7 bases. This CDR3 spans 13 amino acids. Losses at the gene ends were 4 bases for V and 5 bases for J; bases not matched to a gene: 5. Per germline, CDR1 MNHEY and CDR2 SVGAGI.